The TCR beta chain under discussion was sequenced for a study of tumor and adjacent non-tumor tissue in lung cancer. On the study more broadly: On average, productive TCRbeta reads reached some 4.2 million per sample.

In the case of this clonotype: Antigen specificity is unknown.

No cell sorting was done before RNA was extracted from the tissue. Newly diagnosed lung cancer patients had thoracic surgery in China, August–November 2014, without prior chemotherapy. The study, taken as a whole, reports: Normal lung showed higher cumulative top 100 clone frequency than tumor. Patients with more diverse tumor TCRs had worse survival.

A modified ARM-PCR protocol with three rounds of nested PCR amplified TCRbeta. TCRdb reanalysed the multiplex PCR reads using MiXCR and keeps one entry per CDR3 protein. The table records 70,000 or so distinct CDR3 sequences, 50% to 60% of them present only once. CDR1 is SGHVS, CDR2 FQNEAQ, per germline. The length of the CDR3 is 15 residues. Trimming at V came to 7 bases and at J to 6 bases, leaving 15 bases not matched to a gene. The sequenced material came from lung tumor tissue. This chain uses TRBV7-8 with TRBJ2-7; 7 bases align to TRBD2. This sequence was found in a man aged 50-59 years with non-small cell lung cancer. The CDR3 nucleotides read TGTGCCAGCACCCTAGGGGCTAGCGGAGCCGCCGAGCAGTACTTC. It translates to CASTLGASGAAEQYF.